These 27 T cell receptor beta chains came from one sample sequenced in a study of blood T cells in healthy people across ages. Next came a second PCR, run for about 7 to 12 cycles, which used a sample-barcoded 5' primer along with a J-beta primer mix. TCRdb re-derived calls from the 5' RACE reads in MiXCR, one entry per CDR3 protein. This table holds about 750,000 distinct CDR3 sequences, 53% found once. Sequencing was performed on blood. The receptors stem from an elderly man in good health.

The V and J genes are TRBV6-5 and TRBJ2-7, with D possibly being TRBD2 (6 bases). Trimming took 5 bases from V and 6 from J, leaving 17 bases between them. Looked up from germline, CDR1 is MNHEY and CDR2 is SVGAGI. The CDR3 covers 14 residues. CDR3 amino acids: CASSPKIASAEQYF. CDR3 nucleotides: TGTGCCAGCAGTCCAAAAATTGCTAGCGCCGAGCAGTACTTC.

The chain couples TRBV5-1 to TRBJ1-4; no clear D gene. This CDR3 region has 15 residues. V was cut by 5 bases and J by 0 bases, with 11 bases left in between. Germline V gene sequence: CDR1 SGHRS, CDR2 YFSETQ. CDR3 in DNA: TGCGCCAGCAGTCAAGACGGCGCAACTAATGAAAAACTGTTTTTT. It yields the protein CASSQDGATNEKLFF.

The CDR3, as DNA: TGTGCCACCAGTGATACGGGCGGCAATGAGCAGTTCTTC. Translating it yields CATSDTGGNEQFF. The rearrangement uses TRBV24-1 and TRBJ2-1; D gene uncertain. V lost 3 bases, J lost 6 bases, and 8 bases lay in between. This CDR3 spans 13 amino acids. Germline V gives CDR1 KGHDR, CDR2 SFDVKD.

The chain recombines TRBV28 with TRBJ2-5; TRBD1 aligns across 7 bases. Germline CDR1 MDHEN, CDR2 SYDVKM. The V segment lost 5 bases and the J segment 11 bases; nucleotides outside the gene matches: 14. The CDR3 extends over 14 amino acids. The CDR3 DNA sequence: TGTGCCAGCAGTCCCCCTAAATTCGGGACAGAGCAGTACTTC. Protein sequence: CASSPPKFGTEQYF.

The gene calls are TRBV5-1 and TRBJ2-3; 10 bases agree with TRBD1. Per the germline V gene, CDR1 is SGHRS and CDR2 is YFSETQ. The J segment lost 2 bases and the V segment lost 4 bases, leaving 13 bases of the junction unmatched. The CDR3 consists of 18 residues. The CDR3 sequence is CASSPLKAGTGATDTQYF. The CDR3 region has the DNA TGCGCCAGCAGCCCCCTGAAAGCCGGGACAGGGGCCACAGATACGCAGTATTTT.

This chain uses TRBV12-3 or TRBV12-4 with TRBJ1-6; 8 bases line up with TRBD1. The CDR3 contains 14 residues. Germline trimming cut 6 bases from V and 5 bases from J; bases unmatched to any gene: 3. In DNA form, the CDR3 reads TGTGCCAGCAGGACGACAGGGGATAATTCACCCCTCCACTTT. Its protein product is CASRTTGDNSPLHF.

This chain uses TRBV7-2 with TRBJ2-1, with 10 nucleotides matching TRBD2. With 1 base clipped from V and 12 bases from J, the junction kept 12 bases outside the gene matches. The CDR3 sequence is 16 residues long. Germline assignment: CDR1 SGHTA and CDR2 FQGNSA. The CDR3, as DNA: TGTGCCAGCAGCTTAGGGGGTGGGCTAGCGGGAGCGGGGCAGTTCTTC. This encodes CASSLGGGLAGAGQFF. The complete variable domain, with remaining parts taken from reference TRBV7-2 and TRBJ2-1, reads GAGVSQSPSNKVTEKGKDVELRCDPISGHTALYWYRQSLGQGLEFLIYFQGNSAPDKSGLPSDRFSAERTGGSVSTLTIQRTQQEDSAVYLCASSLGGGLAGAGQFFGPGTRLTVL.

This CDR3 reads CASSLEGEGAYEQYF. DNA for the CDR3: TGTGCCAGCAGCCTAGAAGGGGAGGGGGCGTACGAGCAGTACTTC. V and J are TRBV6-1 and TRBJ2-7, with D perhaps assigned TRBD1 or TRBD2 (7 bases each). Germline assignment: CDR1 MNHNS and CDR2 SASEGT. V was clipped by 6 bases and J by 4 bases, with 19 bases between them. The CDR3 has 15 amino acids.

The V gene is TRBV6-6, the J gene TRBJ2-7; D may correspond to TRBD1 or TRBD2 (6 bases each). The CDR3 covers 14 residues. The V gene lost 2 bases and the J gene lost 3 bases, with 11 bases spanning the gap. The germline gives CDR1 MNHNY, CDR2 SVGAGI (reference sequence). Here the CDR3 reads CASSYAGQRYEQYF. CDR3 DNA sequence: TGTGCCAGCAGTTACGCGGGACAACGCTACGAGCAGTACTTC.

The table lists this clonotype with a count of one. This chain links TRBV29-1 with TRBJ1-1; D may be TRBD1 (6 bases). V gave up 6 bases and J gave up 4 bases, with 9 bases separating them. Germline CDR1 SQVTM, CDR2 ANQGSEA. This CDR3 spans 11 amino acids. CDR3 nucleotide sequence: TGCAGCGTATTCAGGGGCACTGAAGCTTTCTTT. It encodes CSVFRGTEAFF.

The rearrangement joins TRBV4-1 to TRBJ2-1; TRBD1 agrees at 7 bases. This CDR3 is built from 16 residues. Germline V gene lookup returns CDR1 MGHRA and CDR2 YSYEKL. The J segment lost 4 bases and the V segment lost 2 bases, leaving 8 bases of the junction unmatched. The CDR3 DNA follows: TGCGCCAGCAGCCAACCGCGACAGGGCCTATACAATGAGCAGTTCTTC. Translation gives CASSQPRQGLYNEQFF.

V is TRBV27 and J is TRBJ2-3, with D perhaps assigned TRBD1 or TRBD2 (5 bases each). The CDR3 totals 15 residues. V was pared by 1 base and J by 12 bases, with 20 bases between. Germline V gene lookup returns CDR1 MNHEY and CDR2 SMNVEV (reference sequence). The CDR3 spells CASSLYLGPGRPQYF. DNA of the CDR3: TGTGCCAGCAGTTTATATCTCGGGCCGGGACGCCCCCAGTATTTT.

The J gene is TRBJ2-7, the V gene TRBV7-2; 7 bases are a match to TRBD1. V shed 5 bases and J 2 bases; nucleotides not matched to a gene: 6. This CDR3 contains 14 residues. The germline V gene encodes CDR1 SGHTA and CDR2 FQGNSA. Here the CDR3 reads CASSPRGGPYEQYF. CDR3 nucleotide sequence: TGTGCCAGCAGCCCCCGAGGGGGCCCCTACGAGCAGTACTTC.

The chain uses TRBV6-5 and TRBJ1-3, with D maybe TRBD1 (5 bases). The CDR3 extends over 14 amino acids. V shed 0 bases and J shed 9 bases, with 12 bases lying between them. Germline V gene sequence: CDR1 MNHEY, CDR2 SVGAGI. The CDR3 sequence: CASSYSGGDSTIYF. CDR3 sequence (DNA): TGTGCCAGCAGTTACTCCGGGGGTGACAGCACCATATATTTT.

J is TRBJ2-7 and V is TRBV20-1, with 8 bases fitting TRBD1. Germline trimming cut 6 bases from V and 0 bases from J; bases unmatched to any gene: 7. The CDR3 length is 14 residues. In germline, CDR1 is DFQATT, CDR2 SNEGSKA (reference sequence). CDR3 residues: CSAGTGENSYEQYF. The DNA of the CDR3 is TGCAGTGCCGGGACAGGAGAGAACTCCTACGAGCAGTACTTC.

V and J are TRBV9 and TRBJ2-7, with 12 positions matching TRBD2. CDR3 length equals 15 residues. V dropped 4 bases and J dropped 8; count of bases not matched to a gene: 10. Germline CDR1 is SGDLS and CDR2 is YYNGEE. DNA for the CDR3: TGTGCCAGCAGCATTGGGACTAGCGGGCCGAGCCAGCAGTACTTC. Translating it yields CASSIGTSGPSQQYF.

This clonotype turned up a few times. The rearrangement links TRBV7-9 to TRBJ1-1; D unclear. Between the trimmed V and J ends, which lost 1 base and 1 base, there was a span of 7 bases. Per germline, CDR1 SEHNR and CDR2 FQNEAQ (reference sequence). The CDR3 consists of 14 residues. The CDR3 region has the DNA TGTGCCAGCAGCTTAGGCCACCCGAACACTGAAGCTTTCTTT. Its translation: CASSLGHPNTEAFF.

The V call is TRBV6-5, the J call TRBJ1-2; 7 bases are a match to TRBD1. The CDR3 extends over 14 amino acids. V trimming: 6 bases; J trimming: 4 bases; junction bases outside the gene matches: 8. CDR1 is MNHEY and CDR2 is SVGAGI in the germline V gene. The CDR3 DNA sequence: TGTGCCAGCAGCCGAAGGGACAGCAGCTATGGCTACACCTTC. Its translation is CASSRRDSSYGYTF.

CDR3 in amino acids: CASSSRPGPYEQYF. CDR3 coding DNA: TGTGCCAGCAGTTCACGCCCGGGCCCCTACGAGCAGTACTTC. The chain carries TRBV12-3 or TRBV12-4 and TRBJ2-7, with D hard to call. The V end lost 4 bases, the J end lost 2 bases, and 12 bases lay between the germline ends. The CDR3 covers 14 residues.

This clonotype came up a few times. As DNA, the CDR3 is TGTGCCACCAGTGTGGGTGGCAATCAGCCCCAGCATTTT. It yields the protein CATSVGGNQPQHF. The chain joins TRBV24-1 to TRBJ1-5; D is unclear. This CDR3 has 13 residues. Germline V gene lookup returns CDR1 KGHDR and CDR2 SFDVKD. V gave up 5 bases and J gave up 2 bases, with 6 bases separating them.

The chain recombines TRBV2 with TRBJ2-1, with 10 nucleotides matching TRBD2. The CDR3 runs 16 residues. V dropped 6 bases and J dropped 6; count of bases not matched to a gene: 11. Germline-derived CDR1 and CDR2 are SNHLY and FYNNEI. CDR3 in amino acids: CASRLSSGSIPNEQFF. The CDR3 DNA sequence: TGTGCCAGCAGACTTTCTAGCGGGAGTATTCCCAATGAGCAGTTCTTC.

J is TRBJ2-1 and V is TRBV3-1, with 9 bases fitting TRBD2. V shed 4 bases, J shed 4 bases, and the junction held 5 bases outside the gene matches. Germline lookup yields CDR1 LGHDT and CDR2 YNNKEL (reference sequence). The CDR3 is 15 residues long. The CDR3 reads CASSPEAGGYNEQFF. DNA for the CDR3: TGTGCCAGCAGCCCGGAGGCGGGAGGGTACAATGAGCAGTTCTTC.

The chain combines TRBV5-1 with TRBJ2-1, with D possibly TRBD2 on 6 matching bases. V was trimmed by 1 base and J by 5 bases, leaving 16 bases between them. CDR1 and CDR2 (germline): SGHRS, YFSETQ. The CDR3 extends over 16 amino acids. The CDR3 DNA follows: TGCGCCAGCAGCTTGTCCCCTTTCGGGAGCCACAATGAGCAGTTCTTC. As protein: CASSLSPFGSHNEQFF. The variable domain in full, with the rest retrieved from reference TRBV5-1 and TRBJ2-1, is KAGVTQTPRYLIKTRGQQVTLSCSPISGHRSVSWYQQTPGQGLQFLFEYFSETQRNKGNFPGRFSGRQFSNSRSEMNVSTLELGDSALYLCASSLSPFGSHNEQFFGPGTRLTVL.

With regard to this clonotype: The junction and the germline gene differ at one end; a read error may be behind it. V usage is TRBV5-1 and J usage is TRBJ2-5; D ambiguous. The germline V gene has CDR1 SGHRS and CDR2 YFSETQ. There are 15 residues in the CDR3. Here the CDR3 reads CASRIRTGTVYEQYF. Here the CDR3 DNA reads TGCGCCAGCAGGATTAGGACGGGCACCGTTTACGAGCAGTACTTT.

CDR3 sequence reads: CASSPAGSGRDTGELFF. The CDR3 coding sequence is TGTGCCAGCAGCCCAGCCGGCAGCGGGAGGGATACCGGGGAGCTGTTTTTT. This chain connects TRBV9 to TRBJ2-2; 10 positions agree with TRBD2. The trim removed 4 bases at V and 5 bases at J, leaving 11 bases unmatched. There are 17 residues in the CDR3. CDR1 and CDR2 from the germline V gene are SGDLS and YYNGEE.

Worth noting for this clonotype: This may stem from a read error, because a much larger clone lies one nucleotide away. This chain uses TRBV7-2 with TRBJ2-6, with D possibly matching TRBD2 (6 bases). Per the germline V gene, CDR1 is SGHTA and CDR2 is FQGNSA. The V end was cut by 11 bases, the J end by 2 bases, with 13 bases between. This CDR3 comprises 14 residues. The chain's CDR3 is CAFRRGPGANVLTF. DNA of the CDR3: TGTGCCTTTCGGAGGGGCCCTGGGGCCAACGTCCTGACTTTC.

Details on this clonotype: One end of the junction is discordant with germline, which a read error may explain. This chain uses TRBV27 with TRBJ2-7; perhaps TRBD1 as D (6 bases). The CDR3 has 13 residues. Looked up from germline, CDR1 is MNHEY and CDR2 is SMNVEV (reference sequence). The CDR3 reads CVSSADRSYEQYF. CDR3 in DNA: TGTGTCAGCAGCGCGGACAGATCCTACGAGCAGTACTTC.